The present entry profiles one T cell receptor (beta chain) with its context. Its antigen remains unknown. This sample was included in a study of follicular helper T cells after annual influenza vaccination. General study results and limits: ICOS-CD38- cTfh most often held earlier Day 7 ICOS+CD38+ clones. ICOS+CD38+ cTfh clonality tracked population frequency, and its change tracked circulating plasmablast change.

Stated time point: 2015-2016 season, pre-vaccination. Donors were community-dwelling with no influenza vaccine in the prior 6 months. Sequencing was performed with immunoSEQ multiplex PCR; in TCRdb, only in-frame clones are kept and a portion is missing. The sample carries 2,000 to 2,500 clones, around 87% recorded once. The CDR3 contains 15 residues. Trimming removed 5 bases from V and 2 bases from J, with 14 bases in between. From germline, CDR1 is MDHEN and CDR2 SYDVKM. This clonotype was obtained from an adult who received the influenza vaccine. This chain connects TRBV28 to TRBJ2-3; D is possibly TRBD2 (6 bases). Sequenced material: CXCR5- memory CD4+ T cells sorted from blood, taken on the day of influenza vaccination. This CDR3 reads CASSPRGVSTDTQYF. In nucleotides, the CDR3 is TGTGCCAGCAGTCCCCGCGGGGTGTCCACAGATACGCAGTATTTT.